Detailed here is one T cell receptor (beta chain). Its antigen is unidentified. The germline gives CDR1 MNHEY, CDR2 SVGAGI. This CDR3 contains 14 residues. V dropped 5 bases and J dropped 8; count of bases not matched to a gene: 8. These data are taken from a study of cytotoxic CD8 clonotypes in ibrutinib-treated CLL. Study-level points and caveats: Sustained-remission and progressing patients diverged in sampling times.

Measured with immunoSEQ multiplex PCR; TCRdb has only the in-frame clones, and not every one. The table lists approximately 45,000 clones, around 73% of them singletons. The chain recombines TRBV6-5 with TRBJ1-4; 7 bases match TRBD1. Sequenced material: PBMCs, taken after 12 months of ibrutinib treatment. The TCR originated in a human donor with chronic lymphocytic leukemia. The CDR3 DNA follows: TGTGCCAGCAGTCAAGACAGGGACCGAGAAAAACTGTTTTTT. Amino acids: CASSQDRDREKLFF.